These T cell receptor beta chains were read from a single sample in a study of blood T cell repertoires in COVID-19. Data came from immunoSEQ multiplex PCR; TCRdb stores just in-frame clones and leaves some out. The sample lists more than 300,000 clones, 90% occurring once. Sequenced material: PBMCs or T cells enriched from blood (not recorded which). The receptors here all came from a woman in her twenties or thirties who had been exposed to COVID-19. The CDR3 runs from the conserved cysteine through the conserved F or W. The D gene is left open where the match is weak. Clone size appears in some rows only: once, few, many, or a class for an expanded clone.

TRBJ1-5,once,TRBD1,TRBV2,TGTGCCAGCAGTGAAATGGACAGGGCTCGTCAGCCCCAGCATTTT,CASSEMDRARQPQHF
TRBJ1-5,NA,NA,TRBV7-2,TGTGCCAGCAGCCTCGACACCAGCAATCAGCCCCAGCATTTT,CASSLDTSNQPQHF
TRBJ1-2,NA,NA,TRBV30,TGTGCCTGTCTCACTCGGGAGGGCTCCCCAGGGGACTATGGCTACACCTTC,CACLTREGSPGDYGYTF
TRBJ1-1,once,TRBD1,TRBV5-1,TGCGCCAGCGGGACAGGGGGGACGAACACTGAAGCTTTCTTT,CASGTGGTNTEAFF
TRBJ1-2,NA,NA,TRBV4-1,TGCGCCAGCAGCCAAGAGGGCAGGGGCACCTATGGCTACACCTTC,CASSQEGRGTYGYTF
TRBJ1-2,once,NA,TRBV6-6,TGTGCCAGCAGTCTGACAGGCTTTAACTATGGCTACACCTTC,CASSLTGFNYGYTF
TRBJ2-1,NA,NA,TRBV20-1,TGCAGTGCTACCGTTGCAGTTGAGCAGTTCTTC,CSATVAVEQFF
TRBJ2-5,NA,NA,TRBV6-2/TRBV6-3,TGTGCCAGCAGTTACTCGAACAGTCCTGAGACCCAGTACTTC,CASSYSNSPETQYF
TRBJ1-1,few,NA,TRBV7-4,TGTGCCAGCAGCTTAATAGTATTGGCCCCAACCGGGACAAGGGGGAACACTGAAGCTTTCTTT,CASSLIVLAPTGTRGNTEAFF
TRBJ2-1,NA,TRBD1,TRBV7-2,TGTGCCAGCAGCTCGGACACGTGGACAGGGATGCGACCCAATGAGCAGTTCTTC,CASSSDTWTGMRPNEQFF
TRBJ1-6,NA,NA,TRBV6-5,TGTGCCAGCAGGAGCGGAATCTATAATTCACCCCTCCACTTT,CASRSGIYNSPLHF
TRBJ2-1,NA,TRBD2,TRBV27,TGTGCCAGCAGTTCCCGACCAAGCGGGGGGGCCAATGAGCAGTTCTTC,CASSSRPSGGANEQFF
TRBJ1-1,NA,TRBD1,TRBV3-1/TRBV3-2,TGTGCCAGCAGCGACAGGGTTGGTCTGTCTGGAGCTTTCTTT,CASSDRVGLSGAFF
TRBJ2-3,NA,NA,TRBV29-1,TGCAGCGTTGAGCTCCGCGGACAGTCTTCTGCCCCAGATACGCAGTATTTT,CSVELRGQSSAPDTQYF
TRBJ2-2,NA,NA,TRBV5-4,TGTGCCAGCAGCTTGGATCGCACCGGGGAGCTGTTTTTT,CASSLDRTGELFF
TRBJ2-5,NA,TRBD1,TRBV2,TGTGCCAGCAGCGAGGACAGGTACCAAGAGACCCAGTACTTC,CASSEDRYQETQYF
TRBJ1-2,NA,NA,TRBV9,TGTGCCAGCAGCGTCCGTCCTACTCAAGCTAACTATGGCTACACCTTC,CASSVRPTQANYGYTF
TRBJ1-2,NA,TRBD1,TRBV25-1,TGTGCCAGCAGTGACTCGACAGGGCCCTATGGCTACACCTTC,CASSDSTGPYGYTF
TRBJ1-1,NA,NA,TRBV2,TGTGCCAGCATTCGGGGCACTGAAGCTTTCTTT,CASIRGTEAFF
TRBJ2-2,NA,NA,TRBV19,TGTGCCAGTAGTATTCGGCGGCAGCACACCGGGGAGCTGTTTTTT,CASSIRRQHTGELFF
TRBJ2-3,NA,NA,TRBV9,TGTGCCAGCAGCGCCCTCGATGGGCTCGCAGATACGCAGTATTTT,CASSALDGLADTQYF
TRBJ1-1,NA,NA,TRBV14,TGTGCCAGCAGCCGCCACCCGGGGTCCCCGAACACTGAAGCTTTCTTT,CASSRHPGSPNTEAFF
TRBJ1-1,NA,TRBD1,TRBV6-5,TGTGCCAGCAGGCGGACAGGGTGGCCTGAAGCTTTCTTT,CASRRTGWPEAFF
TRBJ1-2,NA,TRBD1,TRBV5-6,TGTGCCAGCAGCGGGACGGACAGGGCTAACTATGGCTACACCTTC,CASSGTDRANYGYTF
TRBJ2-7,NA,TRBD1,TRBV11-1,TGTGCCAGCAGCTTATCCCGGACAGGGGAAGACGAGCAGTACTTC,CASSLSRTGEDEQYF
TRBJ1-1,NA,NA,TRBV12-5,TGTGCTAGTGGTATTATGACACCCTTTGAAGCTTTCTTT,CASGIMTPFEAFF
TRBJ2-5,once,NA,TRBV7-8,TGTGCCAGCAGCCTACATCTTAGCAGCGGAGAGACCCAGTACTTC,CASSLHLSSGETQYF
TRBJ2-2,NA,TRBD2,TRBV5-1,TGCGCCAGCAGCTTGGAAGGACTAGCGGGGGAGGCGAACACCGGGGAGCTGTTTTTT,CASSLEGLAGEANTGELFF
TRBJ1-2,NA,NA,TRBV7-6,TGTGCCAGCAGCTCGTACGACAGGAATGGCTACACCTTC,CASSSYDRNGYTF
TRBJ1-2,NA,TRBD1,TRBV13,TGTGCCAGCAGCTTAGAGGGGGCTGGTGGCTACACCTTC,CASSLEGAGGYTF
TRBJ2-5,NA,TRBD2,TRBV7-9,TGTGCCAGCAGACCTCGGGGGGGCTATGGGACCCAGTACTTC,CASRPRGGYGTQYF
TRBJ2-7,NA,TRBD1,TRBV19,TGTGCCAGTAGTAACCGGGACAGAGCCTACGAGCAGTACTTC,CASSNRDRAYEQYF
TRBJ1-2,NA,NA,TRBV4-2,TGTGCCAGCAGCCAAGAGGACAGAGCTACTTATGGCTACACCTTC,CASSQEDRATYGYTF
TRBJ1-4,NA,NA,TRBV15,TGTGCCACCAGCCTCGGGAGTTCCTATGAAAAACTGTTTTTT,CATSLGSSYEKLFF
TRBJ1-1,NA,NA,TRBV5-4,TGTGCCAGCAGCTTCCTCCTGGGGCCCACTGAAGCTTTCTTT,CASSFLLGPTEAFF
TRBJ1-4,NA,NA,TRBV14,TGTGCCAGCAGCCAATCTTACGTCAGGGAGGGGAGGCCTAATGAAAAACTGTTTTTT,CASSQSYVREGRPNEKLFF
TRBJ1-1,NA,NA,TRBV5-6,TGTGCCAGCAGCCTCGGGGGACACACTGAAGCTTTCTTT,CASSLGGHTEAFF
TRBJ2-2,once,NA,TRBV7-9,TGTGCCAGCCGGGTCGGAGGGGAGCTGTTTTTT,CASRVGGELFF
TRBJ2-5,NA,NA,TRBV18,TGTGCCAGCTCACCCACTAGACTCCAAGAGACCCAGTACTTC,CASSPTRLQETQYF
TRBJ2-5,NA,NA,TRBV5-6,TGTGCCAGCAGCTTCGGGGTTGAGACCCAGTACTTC,CASSFGVETQYF
TRBJ2-7,NA,NA,TRBV2,TGTGCCGACGCTCGGGATACCTACGAGCAGTACTTC,CADARDTYEQYF
TRBJ2-1,NA,NA,TRBV7-9,TGTGCCAGCATCCCAGTCGACAGATACAATGAGCAGTTCTTC,CASIPVDRYNEQFF
TRBJ1-1,NA,TRBD1,TRBV10-2,TGCGCCAGCAGTTACAGGGGAGGGAACACTGAAGCTTTCTTT,CASSYRGGNTEAFF
TRBJ2-7,once,NA,TRBV7-6,TGTGCCAGCAGCCAAAACCCGGCCGAGGGCGACGAGCAGTACTTC,CASSQNPAEGDEQYF
TRBJ1-4,NA,NA,TRBV5-1,TGCGCCAGCAGCACGGAGGCCCAGACTAATGAAAAACTGTTTTTT,CASSTEAQTNEKLFF
TRBJ2-2,NA,TRBD2,TRBV4-3,TGCGCCAGCAGCCAAGGAGGGACTAGCGGGTCCACGGGGGAGCTGTTTTTT,CASSQGGTSGSTGELFF
TRBJ1-1,NA,NA,TRBV11-2,TGTGCCAGCAGCCCCAGGGTTTACACTGAAGCTTTCTTT,CASSPRVYTEAFF
TRBJ2-7,NA,TRBD1,TRBV24-1,TGTGCCACCAGTGATTTCCCCAGGGGGCACGAGCAGTACTTC,CATSDFPRGHEQYF
TRBJ2-7,NA,NA,TRBV5-1,TGCGCCAGCAGCTTGGACGGGGAGTACTACGAGCAGTACTTC,CASSLDGEYYEQYF
TRBJ2-7,NA,TRBD1,TRBV10-3,TGTGCCATCAAGAGTACAGGGGGGAATTACGAGCAGTACTTC,CAIKSTGGNYEQYF
TRBJ2-7,NA,TRBD2,TRBV30,TGTGCCTGGAGCCCACCGGGAGGGCGCTGGGGGGAGCAGTACTTC,CAWSPPGGRWGEQYF
TRBJ2-1,NA,TRBD1,TRBV15,TGTGCCACCAGCAGTCCGACAGGGATTCTCAATGAGCAGTTCTTC,CATSSPTGILNEQFF
TRBJ1-6,NA,TRBD1,TRBV7-6,TGTGCCAGCAGCTTAGGGACAGGGGGCTCACCCCTCCACTTT,CASSLGTGGSPLHF
TRBJ1-1,NA,NA,TRBV4-1,TGCGCCAGCAGCCCGGGACATAGGTCCACTGAAGCTTTCTTT,CASSPGHRSTEAFF
TRBJ1-1,NA,NA,TRBV28,TGTGCCAGCAGCCTCCCGGGACTCTTGAACACTGAAGCTTTCTTT,CASSLPGLLNTEAFF
TRBJ1-6,NA,NA,TRBV3-1/TRBV3-2,TGTGCCAGCAGCCAAGGGTCAGGCAACTCCTATAATTCACCCCTCCACTTT,CASSQGSGNSYNSPLHF
TRBJ1-2,NA,NA,TRBV11-2,TGTGCCAGCAGCCTACGATATGGCTACACCTTC,CASSLRYGYTF
TRBJ1-5,NA,TRBD1,TRBV20-1,TGCAGTGCTAGTCAGGGGGATCAGCCCCAGCATTTT,CSASQGDQPQHF
TRBJ2-7,NA,NA,TRBV6-2/TRBV6-3,TGTGCCAGCAGTTACCCGACACAGGACCTACAATACGAGCAGTACTTC,CASSYPTQDLQYEQYF
TRBJ2-5,NA,NA,TRBV25-1,TGTGCCAGCAGTGATCAGAAAGTCCAAGAGACCCAGTACTTC,CASSDQKVQETQYF